This TCR beta chain was obtained from a study of regulatory T cells in long-lasting Graves disease. Study background: New Graves' disease cases had less than 3 months of antithyroid drugs.

Construction of the TCR beta libraries employed iRepertoire HTBI primers in conjunction with Arm-PCR of CDR3 regions. TCRdb fed the multiplex PCR reads into MiXCR, producing one record per CDR3 protein. The sample comprises 600,000 to 650,000 distinct CDR3 sequences, around 17% of which are singletons, and 15% to 20% rests with the top ten. Indicated time point: newly diagnosed GD, antithyroid drugs for less than 3 months. Extracted PBMC RNA gave rise to the TCR library. The same sample was also studied in work on T cells in Graves' hyperthyroidism and ophthalmopathy. That source notes: Each diagnosis drew on symptoms, thyroxine, TRAb, thyroid ultrasound and orbital computed tomography findings. Researchers found most expanded thyroid clonotypes above 0.001 in blood as well.

This receptor was obtained from a woman in her 30s with Graves disease. Specimen: peripheral blood mononuclear cells (PBMCs), collected at new diagnosis, from a patient treated with antithyroid drugs.

This CDR3 is CASSFSRFSGQYF. The CDR3, as DNA: TGTGCCAGCAGCTTCAGCCGATTTAGCGGGCAGTACTTC. The chain is built from TRBV7-6 and TRBJ2-7; tentatively, D is TRBD2 (6 bases). This CDR3 is 13 amino acids long. CDR1 SGHVS and CDR2 FNYEAQ come from the germline V gene. V lost 3 bases to trimming and J lost 9 bases, with 15 bases between them.